The source of this T cell receptor (beta chain) is a study of early stage breast cancer tumors. Study-wide background: Most invasive tumors, about 80% of the 16, were ER+/PR+/HER2-.

Comments on this clone: Antigen unknown.

This table comes from immunoSEQ multiplex PCR, and its TCRdb copy is limited to in-frame clones, with some not included. Here the sample spans about 41,000 clones, about 73% being singletons. Whole-study findings and limits: In 14 of 16 patients, blood comparison separated tumor from normal breast. Tumors had approximately 2.7-fold higher T cell density and higher clonality than adjacent normal breast tissue.

The sequencing sample was made of blood. This receptor was identified in a person in their fifties with breast cancer.

The CDR3 DNA reads TGCGCCAGCAGCGCCAACGCGGGGACTATTAACTATGGCTACACCTTC. Translated, it gives CASSANAGTINYGYTF. The J gene is TRBJ1-2, the V gene TRBV5-1; D perhaps matches TRBD1 (5 bases). Trimming removed 4 bases from V and 1 base from J, with 17 bases in between. There are 16 residues in the CDR3. In germline, CDR1 is SGHRS, CDR2 YFSETQ.